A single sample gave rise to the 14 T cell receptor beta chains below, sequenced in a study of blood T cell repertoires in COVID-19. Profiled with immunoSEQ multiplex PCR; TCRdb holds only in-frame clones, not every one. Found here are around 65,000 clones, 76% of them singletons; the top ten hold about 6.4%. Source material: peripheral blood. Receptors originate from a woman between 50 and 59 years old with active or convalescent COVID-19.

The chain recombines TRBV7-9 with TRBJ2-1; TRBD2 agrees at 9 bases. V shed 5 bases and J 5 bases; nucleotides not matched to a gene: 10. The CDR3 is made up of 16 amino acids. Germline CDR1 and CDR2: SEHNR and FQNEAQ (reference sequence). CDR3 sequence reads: CASSDIAGASNNEQFF. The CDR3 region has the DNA TGTGCCAGCAGCGACATAGCGGGAGCGTCGAACAATGAGCAGTTCTTC.

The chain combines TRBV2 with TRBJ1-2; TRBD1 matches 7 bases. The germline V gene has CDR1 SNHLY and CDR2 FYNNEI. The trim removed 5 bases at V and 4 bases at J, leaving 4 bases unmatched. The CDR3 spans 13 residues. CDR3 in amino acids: CASSSDRVYGYTF. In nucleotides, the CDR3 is TGTGCCAGCAGTTCCGACAGGGTCTATGGCTACACCTTC.

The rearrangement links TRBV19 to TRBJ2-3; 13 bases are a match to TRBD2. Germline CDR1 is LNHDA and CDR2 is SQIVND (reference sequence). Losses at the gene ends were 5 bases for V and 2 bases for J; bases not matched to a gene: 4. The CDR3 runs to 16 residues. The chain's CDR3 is CASSEGLAGHTDTQYF. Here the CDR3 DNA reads TGTGCCAGTAGTGAGGGACTAGCGGGGCACACAGATACGCAGTATTTT.

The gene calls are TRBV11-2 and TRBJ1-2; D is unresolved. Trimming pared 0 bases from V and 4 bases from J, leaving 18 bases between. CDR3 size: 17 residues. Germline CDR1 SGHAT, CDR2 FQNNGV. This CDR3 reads CASSLDPRKGDIYGYTF. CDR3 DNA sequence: TGTGCCAGCAGCTTAGATCCAAGGAAAGGAGATATCTATGGCTACACCTTC.

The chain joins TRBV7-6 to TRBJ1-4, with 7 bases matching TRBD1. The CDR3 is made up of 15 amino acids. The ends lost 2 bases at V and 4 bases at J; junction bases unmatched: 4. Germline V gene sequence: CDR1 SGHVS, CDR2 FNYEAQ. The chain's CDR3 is CASSLIGTVNEKLFF. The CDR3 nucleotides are TGTGCCAGCAGCTTAATTGGGACAGTTAATGAAAAACTGTTTTTT.

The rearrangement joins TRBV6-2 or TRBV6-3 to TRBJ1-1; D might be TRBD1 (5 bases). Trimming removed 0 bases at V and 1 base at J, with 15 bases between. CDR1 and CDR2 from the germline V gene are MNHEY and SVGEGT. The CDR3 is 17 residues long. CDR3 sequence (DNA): TGTGCCAGCAGTTACTCCCCCGGGCAGGGAGGGAACACTGAAGCTTTCTTT. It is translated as CASSYSPGQGGNTEAFF.

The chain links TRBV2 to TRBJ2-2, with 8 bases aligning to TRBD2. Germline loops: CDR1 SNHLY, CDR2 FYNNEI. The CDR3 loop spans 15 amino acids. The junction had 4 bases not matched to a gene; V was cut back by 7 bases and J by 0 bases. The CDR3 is CASTEGLANTGELFF. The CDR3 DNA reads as TGTGCCAGCACCGAGGGACTAGCGAACACCGGGGAGCTGTTTTTT.

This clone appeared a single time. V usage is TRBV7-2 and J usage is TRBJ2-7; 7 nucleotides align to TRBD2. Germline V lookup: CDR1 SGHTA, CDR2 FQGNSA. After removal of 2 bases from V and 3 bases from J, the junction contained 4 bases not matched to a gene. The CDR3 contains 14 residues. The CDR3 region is CASSLRDYLYEQYF. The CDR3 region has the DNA TGTGCCAGCAGCTTAAGGGACTATCTCTACGAGCAGTACTTC.

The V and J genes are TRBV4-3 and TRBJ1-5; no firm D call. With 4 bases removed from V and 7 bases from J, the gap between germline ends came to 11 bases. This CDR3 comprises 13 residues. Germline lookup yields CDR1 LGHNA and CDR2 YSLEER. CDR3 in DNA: TGCGCCAGCAGCCTCAGGCCCGGCCAGCCCCAGCATTTT. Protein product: CASSLRPGQPQHF.

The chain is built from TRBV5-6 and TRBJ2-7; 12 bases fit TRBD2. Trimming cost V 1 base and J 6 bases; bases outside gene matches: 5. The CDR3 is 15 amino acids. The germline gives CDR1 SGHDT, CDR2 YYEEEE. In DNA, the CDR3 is TGTGCCAGCAGCTTGCTACTAGCGGGGGGCGTCGAGCAGTACTTC. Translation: CASSLLLAGGVEQYF.

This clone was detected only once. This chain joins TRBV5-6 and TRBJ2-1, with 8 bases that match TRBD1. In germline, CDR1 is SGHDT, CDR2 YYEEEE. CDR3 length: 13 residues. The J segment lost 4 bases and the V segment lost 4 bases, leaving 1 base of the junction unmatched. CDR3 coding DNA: TGTGCCAGCAGCCAGGGGGCTTACAATGAGCAGTTCTTC. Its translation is CASSQGAYNEQFF.

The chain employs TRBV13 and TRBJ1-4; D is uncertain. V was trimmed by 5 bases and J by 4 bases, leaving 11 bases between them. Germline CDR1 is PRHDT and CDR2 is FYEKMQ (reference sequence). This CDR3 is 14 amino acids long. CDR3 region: CASSRPRINEKLFF. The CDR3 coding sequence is TGTGCCAGCAGCCGTCCGCGAATTAATGAAAAACTGTTTTTT.

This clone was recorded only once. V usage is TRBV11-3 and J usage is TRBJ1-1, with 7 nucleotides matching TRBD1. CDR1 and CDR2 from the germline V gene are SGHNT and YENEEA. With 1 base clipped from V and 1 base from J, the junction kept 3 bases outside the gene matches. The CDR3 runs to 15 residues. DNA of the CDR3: TGTGCCAGCAGCTTAGGTGCAGGGGGGAACACTGAAGCTTTCTTT. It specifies CASSLGAGGNTEAFF.

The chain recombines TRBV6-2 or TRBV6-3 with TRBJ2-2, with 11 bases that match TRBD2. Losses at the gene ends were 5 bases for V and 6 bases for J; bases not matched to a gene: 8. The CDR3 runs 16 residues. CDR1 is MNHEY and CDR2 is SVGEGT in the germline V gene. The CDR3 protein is CASSNNSGRASGELFF. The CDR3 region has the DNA TGTGCCAGCAGTAATAATAGCGGGAGGGCCTCCGGGGAGCTGTTTTTT.